The entry below describes one T cell receptor (beta chain). The same CDR3 can be traced to other DNA sequences in this sample. The sample comes from a study of PD-L1 blockade in urothelial cancer. Time point of the sample: pretreatment peripheral blood. Here immunoSEQ multiplex PCR was the method, and the copy in TCRdb shows in-frame clones only, minus some. The repertoire consists of 60,000 to 70,000 clones, with 81% occurring once and the leading ten covering around 3.2%. The clonotype was recovered from a man in his sixties or seventies with urothelial cancer. Sequenced material: PBMCs, taken around atezolizumab (anti-PD-L1) treatment.

The CDR3 DNA reads TGTGCCAGCAGAACGGACAGGGGCGAAAAACTGTTTTTT. It yields the protein CASRTDRGEKLFF. The chain is built from TRBV2 and TRBJ1-4; TRBD1 matches 9 bases. The germline V gene has CDR1 SNHLY and CDR2 FYNNEI. The CDR3 sequence is 13 residues long. The ends lost 6 bases at V and 8 bases at J; junction bases unmatched: 4.